This T cell receptor beta chain originates from a study of shared clonotypes between healthy human individuals. Sequencing was at deep level. The DNA input per sorted-subset replicate PCR was roughly 0.2 ug, corresponding to tens of thousands of T cell genomes. This table comes from immunoSEQ multiplex PCR, and its TCRdb copy is limited to in-frame clones, with some not included. The table lists roughly 1,000,000 clones, 75% to 85% of them singletons. Unmatched junction bases numbered 3, after V lost 5 bases and J lost 3 bases. Looked up from germline, CDR1 is MNHEY and CDR2 is SVGAGI. This CDR3 is 13 amino acids long. Subsets obtained from CD4+ cells comprised CD45RA+ naive and CD45RA-negative memory cells.

The chain couples TRBV6-5 to TRBJ2-7; 8 bases map to TRBD2. This sequence was found in a man in his late teens or twenties in good health. Some clones in this sample may be carry-over from other donors' samples. The sample consisted of memory CD4+ T cells from PBMCs. As for subset: CD45RA-negative fraction. The CDR3 sequence is CASSSGGRYEQYF. The CDR3 region has the DNA TGTGCCAGCAGTAGCGGGGGCCGCTACGAGCAGTACTTC.